This is a list of T cell receptor beta chains from one sample in a study of T cell responses to AZD1222 COVID-19 vaccine. Sequencing used immunoSEQ multiplex PCR; TCRdb keeps in-frame clones, though not all of them. The sample includes about 120,000 clones, roughly nine tenths of them seen just once. The source was peripheral blood, collected on day 0 of AZD1222 vaccination. Receptors originate from an adult in good health. Each CDR3 is given with its conserved first and last residue. The D gene is left open where the match is weak. Clone size appears in some rows only: once, few, many, or a class for an expanded clone.

v_gene	j_gene	d_gene	abundance	CDR3nt	CDR3aa
TRBV6-5	TRBJ1-5	NA	NA	TGTGCCAGTCGCCTGGGGGGGAGCAATCAGCCCCAGCATTTT	CASRLGGSNQPQHF
TRBV4-1	TRBJ1-5	NA	NA	TGCGCCAGCAGCCAAGTAGGGCGGATAGTTCAGCCCCAGCATTTT	CASSQVGRIVQPQHF
TRBV14	TRBJ1-2	NA	NA	TGTGCCAGCAGCCAATTGCGGGGAGCTGCTGGCTACACCTTC	CASSQLRGAAGYTF
TRBV12-3/TRBV12-4	TRBJ2-5	NA	NA	TGTGCCAGCAGTATGACGGGGGAGACCCAGTACTTC	CASSMTGETQYF
TRBV19	TRBJ2-5	NA	NA	TGTGCCAGTAAAAAACGAGGGCACCAAGAGACCCAGTACTTC	CASKKRGHQETQYF
TRBV28	TRBJ1-4	NA	NA	TGTGCCAGCAGCACACTGGACAGTGGAAAACTGTTTTTT	CASSTLDSGKLFF
TRBV29-1	TRBJ1-1	NA	NA	TGCAGCGTTGATGGGGCGTCCGGGGCTGAAGCTTTCTTT	CSVDGASGAEAFF
TRBV19	TRBJ1-5	NA	NA	TGTGCCAGTAGCCCTGGGGGTTCCCCTTATCAGCCCCAGCATTTT	CASSPGGSPYQPQHF
TRBV27	TRBJ1-5	NA	NA	TGTGCCAGCAGCCCGTACGGGATGAATCAGCCCCAGCATTTT	CASSPYGMNQPQHF
TRBV30	TRBJ2-7	NA	NA	TGTGCCTGGAGTGTTAGACGGATGTCCTCCTACGAGCAGTACTTC	CAWSVRRMSSYEQYF
TRBV29-1	TRBJ2-1	NA	once	TGCAGCGTATTGGGTTTGAATGAGCAGTTCTTC	CSVLGLNEQFF
TRBV19	TRBJ1-5	NA	NA	TGTGCCAGTAGTATAGATCAGTCAGTTCAGCCCCAGCATTTT	CASSIDQSVQPQHF
TRBV28	TRBJ1-1	NA	once	TGTGCCAGCAGTTACGGGGGAGGCACTGAAGCTTTCTTT	CASSYGGGTEAFF
TRBV16	TRBJ2-3	NA	NA	TGTGCCAGCAGCCAATCGGGGAGCTTCACAGATACGCAGTATTTT	CASSQSGSFTDTQYF
TRBV10-3	TRBJ2-2	NA	NA	TGTGCCATCAGTCCCTTAGACCGTCGGGGCGGGGAGCTGTTTTTT	CAISPLDRRGGELFF
TRBV7-9	TRBJ1-6	NA	once	TGTGCCAGCAGCCGGGGGGAAGCAAATTCACCCCTCCACTTT	CASSRGEANSPLHF
TRBV6-5	TRBJ1-2	TRBD1	NA	TGTGCCAGCAGTTCCAGGACAGGCCTTTATGGCTACACCTTC	CASSSRTGLYGYTF
TRBV9	TRBJ1-1	TRBD1	NA	TGTGCCAGCAGCTTACGACAGGGCGTGAACACTGAAGCTTTCTTT	CASSLRQGVNTEAFF
TRBV28	TRBJ2-3	NA	NA	TGTGCCAGCAGCCCCGGGGGAGATACGCAGTATTTT	CASSPGGDTQYF
TRBV9	TRBJ2-1	TRBD2	NA	TGTGCCAGCAGCCCTGAAGCGGGAGTCTCCTACAATGAGCAGTTCTTC	CASSPEAGVSYNEQFF
TRBV9	TRBJ1-1	TRBD1	NA	TGTGCCAGCAGCCCAGATGCCCTGACTCCGGGACAGGGGGCGCGACGAAGTACTGAAGCTTTCTTT	CASSPDALTPGQGARRSTEAFF
TRBV29-1	TRBJ1-3	NA	NA	TGCAGCGTCATAGACACCAGCTCTGGAAACACCATATATTTT	CSVIDTSSGNTIYF
TRBV27	TRBJ1-1	NA	NA	TGTGCCAGCAGTGTATGGGCGGGGAACACTGAAGCTTTCTTT	CASSVWAGNTEAFF
TRBV4-1	TRBJ1-4	NA	NA	TGCGCCAGCAGCGCCCGTACTAGGACCGACTTTAATGAAAAACTGTTTTTT	CASSARTRTDFNEKLFF
TRBV27	TRBJ1-1	NA	medium-sized	TGTGCCAGCAGCCTACAGGGTTGGACTGAAGCTTTCTTT	CASSLQGWTEAFF
TRBV18	TRBJ2-5	NA	NA	TGTGCCAGCTCAACAAACGGAGGGATTGAGTACTTC	CASSTNGGIEYF
TRBV25-1	TRBJ1-3	NA	NA	TGTGCCAGCGAAAGCGGAAACACCATATATTTT	CASESGNTIYF
TRBV4-1	TRBJ1-5	NA	NA	TGCGCCAGCAGCCAAGAGGGGACACCAAGTTTGCCCCAGCATTTT	CASSQEGTPSLPQHF
TRBV15	TRBJ1-1	NA	NA	TGTGCCGCCAGGGGTAGGAACACTGAAGCTTTCTTT	CAARGRNTEAFF
TRBV5-6	TRBJ2-3	NA	NA	TGTGCCAGCAGCCGTCTTGGGGCGGCCTTGGGCCCAGATACGCAGTATTTT	CASSRLGAALGPDTQYF
TRBV28	TRBJ1-6	TRBD1	NA	TGTGCCAGCGAGGGACAGGGGGAATCACCCCTCCACTTT	CASEGQGESPLHF
TRBV28	TRBJ1-2	NA	NA	TGTGCCAGCAGTTTAGCAAGCTATGGCTACACCTTC	CASSLASYGYTF
TRBV7-9	TRBJ1-1	NA	NA	TGTGCCAGCACCTTGCTGGGGGTTTCGGTAGCTTTCTTT	CASTLLGVSVAFF
TRBV7-6	TRBJ2-2	TRBD2	NA	TGTGCCAGCAGCTCTCCTAGCGGGAGAACCGGGGAGCTGTTTTTT	CASSSPSGRTGELFF
TRBV3-1/TRBV3-2	TRBJ1-2	NA	NA	TGTGCCAGCACTACCGGGACAACGCTCGGCTACACCTTC	CASTTGTTLGYTF
TRBV12-3/TRBV12-4	TRBJ1-1	NA	NA	TGTGCCAGCAGTTTTGGAGGGAACACTGAAGCTTTCTTT	CASSFGGNTEAFF
TRBV3-1/TRBV3-2	TRBJ2-6	NA	NA	TGTGCCAGCAGCCAAGTTCTTTACCGCTCTGGGGCCAACGTCCTGACTTTC	CASSQVLYRSGANVLTF
TRBV7-8	TRBJ2-5	NA	NA	TGTGCCAGCAGCCCCACCGCGGGGGAGACCCAGTACTTC	CASSPTAGETQYF
TRBV19	TRBJ1-2	NA	few	TGTGCCAGTAGTATAGATTTGGCGATTAACTATGGCTACACCTTC	CASSIDLAINYGYTF
TRBV27	TRBJ1-3	NA	NA	TGTGCCAGCAGTTCCGGGTTTCGAAACACCATATATTTT	CASSSGFRNTIYF
TRBV5-1	TRBJ1-3	NA	once	TGCGCCAGCAGCCCGAGGACGGATGGAAACACCATATATTTT	CASSPRTDGNTIYF
TRBV5-4	TRBJ2-7	TRBD1	NA	TGTGCCAGCAGCCCCGGGACAGGTGTTACCTACGAGCAGTACTTC	CASSPGTGVTYEQYF
TRBV28	TRBJ2-1	NA	NA	TGTGCCAGCAGTCCCAAACCCACGAGCTCCTACAATGAGCAGTTCTTC	CASSPKPTSSYNEQFF
TRBV6-4	TRBJ2-3	NA	NA	TGTGCCAGCAGTCGACAGGTTAGGGATACGCAGTATTTT	CASSRQVRDTQYF
TRBV30	TRBJ2-2	NA	once	TGTGCCTGGAGTGTAACATCAGGATGGCTGTTTTTT	CAWSVTSGWLFF
TRBV19	TRBJ2-3	NA	once	TGTGCCAGTAGTATGACTAGACTGGATACGCAGTATTTT	CASSMTRLDTQYF
TRBV4-2	TRBJ1-2	TRBD1	once	TGTGCCAGCAGCCAAATCCCCGGGACAGGGGTTCTTAACTATGGCTACACCTTC	CASSQIPGTGVLNYGYTF
TRBV6-2/TRBV6-3	TRBJ2-7	NA	NA	TGTGCCAGCAGTCTCGAGAAGCGGGTGCCCTACGAGCAGTACTTC	CASSLEKRVPYEQYF
TRBV18	TRBJ2-3	TRBD2	NA	TGTGCCAGCTCACCCTCCGAGACTAGCGTAAGGGATAGCACAGATACGCAGTATTTT	CASSPSETSVRDSTDTQYF
TRBV19	TRBJ2-2	NA	few	TGTGCCAGTAGTATACGGGGTTCGAACACCGGGGAGCTGTTTTTT	CASSIRGSNTGELFF
TRBV11-2	TRBJ2-7	TRBD2	NA	TGTGCCAGCAGCTTAGCGGGGGGACTCACGACCTACGAGCAGTACTTC	CASSLAGGLTTYEQYF
TRBV27	TRBJ2-3	TRBD2	NA	TGTGCCAGCACTCCACTAGCGGGACCCACAGATACGCAGTATTTT	CASTPLAGPTDTQYF
TRBV28	TRBJ2-1	TRBD2	few	TGTGCCAGCAGTTTGTGGACTAGCGAGACTGAGCAGTTCTTC	CASSLWTSETEQFF
TRBV3-1/TRBV3-2	TRBJ1-1	NA	NA	TGTGCCAGCAGCCAGGACACCAACACTGAAGCTTTCTTT	CASSQDTNTEAFF
TRBV3-1/TRBV3-2	TRBJ1-2	NA	NA	TGTGCCAGCAGCCAAAGACGGGAGGAAGGCACCTTC	CASSQRREEGTF
TRBV11-2	TRBJ1-6	TRBD1	NA	TGTGCCAGCAGCTTTCCTGGGACAGATAATTCACCCCTCCACTTT	CASSFPGTDNSPLHF
TRBV30	TRBJ1-2	TRBD1	NA	TGTGCCTGGAGTGACCTAAAACATATCAGGGGGAAATCTAACTATGGCTACACCTTC	CAWSDLKHIRGKSNYGYTF
TRBV10-3	TRBJ1-1	TRBD1	once	TGTGCCATCAGTGAGTCAAAGGACAGGGGGACTGAAGCTTTCTTT	CAISESKDRGTEAFF
TRBV4-1	TRBJ1-4	TRBD1	NA	TGCGCCAGCAGAGCACCCGGGACAGGGAACGAAAAACTGTTTTTT	CASRAPGTGNEKLFF
TRBV28	TRBJ2-5	TRBD1	once	TGTGCCAGCAGTTTAACAGGGGATATTGGGGAGACCCAGTACTTC	CASSLTGDIGETQYF